The source of this T cell receptor (beta chain) is a study of T cell responses to AZD1222 COVID-19 vaccine (dated by TCRdb to the early 2020s). The study in broad terms: AZD1222 recipients with second doses at about 4 weeks or about 12 weeks were pooled, because spike-specific TCR depth and breadth did not differ between schedules. TCR sequencing was performed for 230 to 250 trial participants, of whom approximately 200 were given two doses of AZD1222 and around 26 were given two doses of MenACWY control vaccine. Trial participants were enrolled by age into subgroups of 18-55, 56-69 and 70-plus years, and around 150, 29 and 61 TCR-sequenced participants, respectively, were included in these subgroups.

Study-wide conclusions, independent of this receptor: In the small 56-69-year group, the increase in depth fell short of significance, most likely because of low power. Because no samples from the day 14 peak response were available, repertoires could be characterized only after the peak T cell response. After two AZD1222 doses, both the breadth and the depth of spike-specific TCRs were significantly higher than at day 0 and than in MenACWY recipients. CD4 TCRs associated with the vaccine covered the entire spike protein, and the dominant responses were in regions 160-218 and 743-854. Conclusions about previously exposed vaccinees are limited, since just six or seven AZD1222 recipients were seropositive for SARS-CoV-2 at baseline. Nearly half of unique spike-specific TCRs reportedly recognized epitopes outside regions mutated in the B.1.351 and B.1.1.7 variants. Participants were mostly white British and included more females than males, and it was suggested by the authors that clonal diversity may have been underestimated.

The CDR3 regions of human TCRbeta chains were analyzed by immunosequencing. For the original study's pipeline: Repertoire TCRs were checked for matches against a reference library of SARS-CoV-2-specific TCRs that had been generated using the MIRA antigen-specificity platform. Breadth meant the fraction of unique TCRs that were SARS-CoV-2-associated, whereas depth meant the fraction of total T cells that were SARS-CoV-2-associated. Using the MIRA data, every spike-specific TCR was mapped to the spike region that the TCR reacted to and assigned to either a CD4 or a CD8 class. Log10-transformed breadth and depth values were compared by one-way ANOVA with Sidak's multiple comparisons tests. TCRdb carries this immuneACCESS record with in-frame sequences only. Its versions omit some clonotypes, under half of them owing to an unresolved V gene in the studies checked, with the rest unexplained. The V and J calls and clone size are taken from that table; D and trimming were inferred from the DNA. The sample yields 95,000 to 150,000 clones; around 94% were counted once. Around 1.7% of the sample lies in the top ten.

The time point label of this sample denotes: baseline before first vaccination. Vaccinee samples came from UK trials COV001 and COV002, including a single-blind randomized controlled phase 2/3 trial of AZD1222 (ChAdOx1 nCoV-19) in healthy adults. Trial participant PBMC samples were collected at day 0 and day 28 after the second dose for TCRbeta chain sequencing. According to the germline V gene, CDR1 reads SGHTA and CDR2 reads FQGTGA. From its cysteine to its phenylalanine, the CDR3 spans 16 amino acids. The DNA shown is the 48-base CDR3, in frame from base 1. V lost 5 bases and J lost 6 bases, and the count of bases not matched to a germline gene is 11. On this clone: This receptor's antigen is unknown. No quality values exist for individual bases; no much larger clone is one base distant.

This sequence uses TRBV7-3 and TRBJ2-1, and 9 junction bases match TRBD1. The TCR was taken from an adult in good health. Sequenced here: peripheral blood, sampled on day 0 of AZD1222 vaccination. The CDR3 reads as follows: CASSRSAGTGRNEQFF. The nucleotides read TGTGCCAGCAGCCGGAGCGCCGGGACAGGGCGCAATGAGCAGTTCTTC.